This TCR beta chain was found in a study of blood T cells in healthy people across ages. A second PCR, run for about 7 to 11 cycles, used a sample-barcoded 5' primer plus a J-beta primer mix. Every cDNA molecule carried a tag from a template-switch adaptor bearing 12 random nucleotides. One entry per CDR3 protein results from TCRdb running MiXCR on the 5' RACE reads. Counted here are about 1,500,000 distinct CDR3 sequences, about 30% occurring once; the ten biggest clones make up roughly 8%. Russia was home to the donors, healthy Caucasian individuals aged roughly 6 to 100. This clonotype was recorded a few times. Germline loops: CDR1 SGHRS, CDR2 YFSETQ. The CDR3 sequence is 14 residues long. Trimming left V 4 bases short and J 5 bases short, with 15 bases between.

The sample comprised blood. V is TRBV5-1 and J is TRBJ2-5; maybe TRBD2 (6 bases). The TCR sequence derives from a young woman in good health. The CDR3 loop reads CASSTTAGRETQYF. CDR3 in DNA: TGCGCCAGCAGCACGACAGCGGGCCGGGAGACCCAGTACTTC. Full variable domain (missing parts from reference TRBV5-1 and TRBJ2-5): KAGVTQTPRYLIKTRGQQVTLSCSPISGHRSVSWYQQTPGQGLQFLFEYFSETQRNKGNFPGRFSGRQFSNSRSEMNVSTLELGDSALYLCASSTTAGRETQYFGPGTRLLVL.